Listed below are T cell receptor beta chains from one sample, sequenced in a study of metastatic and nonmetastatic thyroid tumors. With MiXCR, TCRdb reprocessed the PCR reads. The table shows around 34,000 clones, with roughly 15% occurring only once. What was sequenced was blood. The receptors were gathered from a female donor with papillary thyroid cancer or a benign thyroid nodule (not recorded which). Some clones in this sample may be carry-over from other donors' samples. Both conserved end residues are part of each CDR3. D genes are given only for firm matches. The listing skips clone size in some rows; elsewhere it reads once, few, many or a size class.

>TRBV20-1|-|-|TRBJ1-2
TGCAGTGCCCAGGACATGGTAGGTCGCGGCCACACCTTC
CSAQDMVGRGHTF
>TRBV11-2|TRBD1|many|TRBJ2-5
TGTGCCAGCAGCTTCCTGACAGGGCAAGAGACCCAGTACTTC
CASSFLTGQETQYF
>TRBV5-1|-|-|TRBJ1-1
TGCGCCAGCAGCATCGACAGAAACACTGAAACTTTCTTT
CASSIDRNTETFF
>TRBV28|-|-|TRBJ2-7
TGTGCCAGCAGTAAATACTACGAGCAGTACTTC
CASSKYYEQYF
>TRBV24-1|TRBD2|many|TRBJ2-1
TGTGCCACCAGTTCAATGACTAGCGGGAGACGTGAGCAGTTCTTC
CATSSMTSGRREQFF
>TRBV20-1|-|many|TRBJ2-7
TGCAGTGCTGCCCGGGACCTAACCTCCTACGAGCAGTACTTC
CSAARDLTSYEQYF
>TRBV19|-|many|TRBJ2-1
TGTGCCAGTAGTCCCCGGACAGTACACAATGAGCAGTTCTTC
CASSPRTVHNEQFF
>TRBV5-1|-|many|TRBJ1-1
TGCGCCAGCAGCTTGGGGTGGGGAAAGAACACTGAAGCTTTCTTT
CASSLGWGKNTEAFF
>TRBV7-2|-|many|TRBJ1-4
TGTGCCAGCAGCTTAGTTTTAGGCGGGGAAAAACTGTTTTTT
CASSLVLGGEKLFF
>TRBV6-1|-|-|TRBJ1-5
TGTGCCAGCAGTGAAAATGAGGATGGCAATCATCCCCAGCATTTT
CASSENEDGNHPQHF
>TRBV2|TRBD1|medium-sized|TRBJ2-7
TGTGCCAGCAGTGATTGGACAGGGATCTCCTACGAGCAGTACTTC
CASSDWTGISYEQYF
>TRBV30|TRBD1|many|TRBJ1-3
TGTGCCTGGAGCAGACAGGGCCTCGATAGCCACACCATATATTTT
CAWSRQGLDSHTIYF
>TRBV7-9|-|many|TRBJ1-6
TGTGCCAGCAGCTTAGCGGCCGGGGGTCATTCACCCCTCCACTTT
CASSLAAGGHSPLHF
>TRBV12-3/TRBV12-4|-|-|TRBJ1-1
TGTGCCAGCACCCTAAGGGCGGAGAACACTGAAGCTTTCTTT
CASTLRAENTEAFF
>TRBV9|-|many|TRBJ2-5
TGTGCCAGCAGCCCCCAAGTCCAGGGAGAGACCCAGTACTTC
CASSPQVQGETQYF
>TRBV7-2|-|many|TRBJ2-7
TGTGCCAGCAGCTTGGCGGGGATTTACGAGCAGTACTTC
CASSLAGIYEQYF
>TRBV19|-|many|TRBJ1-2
TGTGCCAGTAGTACCAGGTTCGACTATGGCTACACCTTC
CASSTRFDYGYTF
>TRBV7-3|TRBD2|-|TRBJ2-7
TGTGCCAGCAGCGCCTGCGGGACTACACAGGAGGTTCAGTACTTC
CASSACGTTQEVQYF
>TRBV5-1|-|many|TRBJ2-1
TGCGCCAGCAGCTTGGCCCCCGACGGTCGGAATGAGCAGTTCTTC
CASSLAPDGRNEQFF
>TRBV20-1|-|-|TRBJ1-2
TGCAGTGCTAGGGCCCCCCACCCTAACTATGGCTACACCTTC
CSARAPHPNYGYTF
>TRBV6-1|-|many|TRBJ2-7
TGTGCCAGCAGACGTAGCGAGGGAGAGCAGTACTTC
CASRRSEGEQYF
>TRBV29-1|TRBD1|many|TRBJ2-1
TGCAGCGTTGTTATGGGGACAGGGATCCGTGAGCAGTTCTTC
CSVVMGTGIREQFF
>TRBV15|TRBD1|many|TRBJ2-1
TGTGCCACCAGCAGGAAGTTTGGACAGGGAAACAATGAGCAGTTCTTC
CATSRKFGQGNNEQFF
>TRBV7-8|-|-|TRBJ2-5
TGTGCCAGCAGCCCCTCAGGAGGTGGCGTGACCCAGTACTTC
CASSPSGGGVTQYF
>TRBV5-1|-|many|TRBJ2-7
TGCGCCAGCAGCTTAACAGGGGCGGGGGAGCAGTACTTC
CASSLTGAGEQYF